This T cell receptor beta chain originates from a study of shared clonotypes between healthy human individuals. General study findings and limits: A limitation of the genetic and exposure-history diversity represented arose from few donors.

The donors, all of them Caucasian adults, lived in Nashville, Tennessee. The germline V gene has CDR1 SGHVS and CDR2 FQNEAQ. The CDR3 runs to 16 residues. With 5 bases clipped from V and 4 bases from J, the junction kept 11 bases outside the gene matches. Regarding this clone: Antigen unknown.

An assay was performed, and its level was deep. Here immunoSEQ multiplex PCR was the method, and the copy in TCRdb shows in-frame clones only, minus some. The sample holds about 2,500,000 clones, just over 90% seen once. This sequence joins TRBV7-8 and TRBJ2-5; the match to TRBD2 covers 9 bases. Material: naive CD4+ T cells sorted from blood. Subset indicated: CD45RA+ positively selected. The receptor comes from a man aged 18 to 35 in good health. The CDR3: CASSPDPGLALETQYF. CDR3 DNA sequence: TGTGCCAGCAGCCCCGATCCGGGACTAGCCTTAGAGACCCAGTACTTC.